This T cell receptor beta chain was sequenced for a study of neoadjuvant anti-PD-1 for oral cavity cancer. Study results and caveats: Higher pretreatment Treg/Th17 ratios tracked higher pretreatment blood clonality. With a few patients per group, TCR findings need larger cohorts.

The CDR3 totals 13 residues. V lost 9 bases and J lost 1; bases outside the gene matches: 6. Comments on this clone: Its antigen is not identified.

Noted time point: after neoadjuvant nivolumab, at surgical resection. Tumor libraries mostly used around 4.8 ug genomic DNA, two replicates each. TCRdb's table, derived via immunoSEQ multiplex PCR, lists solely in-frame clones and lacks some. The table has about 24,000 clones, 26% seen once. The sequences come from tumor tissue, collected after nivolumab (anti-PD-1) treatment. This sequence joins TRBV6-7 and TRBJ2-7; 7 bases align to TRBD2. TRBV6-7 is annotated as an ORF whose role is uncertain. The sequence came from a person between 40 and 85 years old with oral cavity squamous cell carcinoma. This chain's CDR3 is CASVGGGSYEQYF. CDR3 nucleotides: TGTGCCAGTGTTGGGGGGGGATCCTACGAGCAGTACTTC.